This is a list of T cell receptor beta chains from one sample in a study of OX40 agonist ivuxolimab in advanced cancers. Sequencing used immunoSEQ multiplex PCR; TCRdb keeps in-frame clones, though not all of them. The data hold tens of thousands of clones, with roughly 91% observed a single time. Sample: CD4+ or CD8+ T cells sorted from blood, taken in a trial of the OX40 agonist ivuxolimab. The source of these receptors is an adult with an advanced solid tumor such as melanoma, head and neck, liver or kidney cancer. CDR3s include the opening cysteine and the closing phenylalanine or tryptophan. The order of the fields is J gene, V gene, D gene, clone size, CDR3 protein, CDR3 DNA. The D gene is left open where the match is weak. Not all rows give a size; the values are once, few, many and, for expanded clones, a class.

TRBJ1-2,TRBV15,TRBD1,.,CATSREGQAVGYTF,TGTGCCACCAGCAGAGAGGGACAGGCTGTAGGCTACACCTTC
TRBJ2-5,TRBV11-1,TRBD2,.,CASSLAKAGGQETQYF,TGTGCCAGCAGCTTAGCGAAGGCGGGGGGGCAAGAGACCCAGTACTTC
TRBJ2-1,TRBV7-3,TRBD1,once,CASSPGTGGFNEQFF,TGTGCCAGCAGCCCCGGGACAGGGGGCTTCAATGAGCAGTTCTTC
TRBJ1-1,TRBV5-1,.,.,CASSLEWRDTEAFF,TGCGCCAGCAGCTTGGAGTGGCGGGACACTGAAGCTTTCTTT
TRBJ1-5,TRBV5-8,TRBD1,.,CASSAGTGANQPQHF,TGTGCCAGCAGCGCCGGGACAGGGGCCAATCAGCCCCAGCATTTT
TRBJ2-5,TRBV7-7,.,.,CASSLVQGGLETQYF,TGTGCCAGCAGCTTAGTCCAGGGTGGTCTGGAGACCCAGTACTTC
TRBJ1-2,TRBV18,.,.,CASSPEQNYGYTF,TGTGCCAGCTCACCAGAACAGAACTATGGCTACACCTTC
TRBJ2-5,TRBV4-2,.,few,CASSQKASTSVGTQYF,TGTGCCAGCAGCCAAAAAGCTTCGACTAGTGTTGGGACCCAGTACTTC
TRBJ1-2,TRBV6-1,.,.,CASRRGQANYGYTF,TGTGCCAGCAGAAGAGGCCAGGCTAACTATGGCTACACCTTC
TRBJ1-1,TRBV5-1,.,.,CASSLARDSEAFF,TGCGCCAGCAGCTTGGCAAGGGATAGTGAAGCTTTCTTT
TRBJ1-1,TRBV7-8,TRBD1,once,CASSLADRGYTEAFF,TGTGCCAGCAGCTTAGCGGACAGGGGGTACACTGAAGCTTTCTTT
TRBJ2-2,TRBV7-2,TRBD1,.,CASSFDRATGELFF,TGTGCCAGCAGCTTCGACAGGGCAACCGGGGAGCTGTTTTTT
TRBJ1-2,TRBV5-4,.,.,CASSLQAGDGYTF,TGTGCCAGCAGCTTGCAGGCGGGGGATGGCTACACCTTC
TRBJ1-2,TRBV6-5,TRBD1,.,CASSPQGTAIYGYTF,TGTGCCAGCAGTCCCCAGGGGACAGCGATATATGGCTACACCTTC
TRBJ2-5,TRBV7-2,TRBD1,few,CASSPNRGKETQYF,TGTGCCAGCAGCCCGAACAGGGGGAAAGAGACCCAGTACTTC
TRBJ1-3,TRBV5-8,.,once,CASSLARRGSGNTIYF,TGTGCCAGCAGCTTGGCCCGAAGAGGCTCTGGAAACACCATATATTTT
TRBJ2-1,TRBV19,.,few,CASRAQGGSSYNEQFF,TGTGCCAGTAGGGCCCAGGGGGGGAGCTCCTACAATGAGCAGTTCTTC
TRBJ2-7,TRBV19,TRBD1,.,CASSPRRDRGRGEQYF,TGTGCCAGTAGTCCCCGACGGGACAGGGGGCGAGGCGAGCAGTACTTC
TRBJ1-1,TRBV7-2,TRBD1,.,CASRRQGAPQAAEAFF,TGTGCCAGCCGCAGACAGGGGGCGCCCCAGGCGGCTGAAGCTTTCTTT
TRBJ2-2,TRBV10-3,.,.,CAISERGTTTTGELFF,TGTGCCATCAGTGAGAGAGGGACAACAACCACCGGGGAGCTGTTTTTT
TRBJ1-5,TRBV12-5,.,.,CASGFGLGGNQPQHF,TGTGCTAGTGGTTTTGGGCTTGGCGGCAATCAGCCCCAGCATTTT
TRBJ1-2,TRBV7-2,TRBD1,.,CASSFNRGRSGGYTF,TGTGCCAGCAGCTTTAACAGGGGGAGGTCGGGAGGCTACACCTTC
TRBJ1-2,TRBV5-4,TRBD1,once,CASSFEGARGYTF,TGTGCCAGCAGCTTTGAGGGGGCGCGCGGCTACACCTTC
TRBJ2-2,TRBV27,.,once,CASSLPNGELFF,TGTGCCAGCAGTCTCCCCAACGGGGAGCTGTTTTTT
TRBJ1-1,TRBV27,.,few,CASTTRPENMNTEAFF,TGTGCCAGCACCACCAGGCCGGAAAACATGAACACTGAAGCTTTCTTT
TRBJ2-2,TRBV5-4,TRBD2,.,CASSTAGELNTGELFF,TGTGCCAGCAGCACGGCGGGGGAGCTAAACACCGGGGAGCTGTTTTTT
TRBJ2-7,TRBV5-8,TRBD1,.,CASRGIDRVKYEQYF,TGTGCCAGCAGAGGCATCGACAGGGTAAAGTACGAGCAGTACTTC
TRBJ1-2,TRBV5-1,.,.,CASSEFSGARGYTF,TGCGCCAGCAGCGAATTTAGTGGAGCGCGAGGCTACACCTTC
TRBJ2-5,TRBV5-1,.,.,CASSVLSRSQETQYF,TGCGCCAGCAGCGTGCTCTCGCGCTCCCAAGAGACCCAGTACTTC
TRBJ1-2,TRBV7-8,.,.,CASSSSNYGYTF,TGTGCCAGCAGCTCCTCTAACTATGGCTACACCTTC
TRBJ2-5,TRBV19,.,.,CASSFRYGGQETQYF,TGTGCCAGTAGTTTTAGATACGGGGGCCAAGAGACCCAGTACTTC
TRBJ2-1,TRBV4-1,TRBD1,.,CASSHLDRGTYNEQFF,TGCGCCAGCAGCCACCTAGACAGGGGGACTTACAATGAGCAGTTCTTC
TRBJ2-6,TRBV5-1,.,once,CASSFGSGANVLTF,TGCGCCAGCAGCTTTGGCTCTGGGGCCAACGTCCTGACTTTC
TRBJ2-3,TRBV7-2,.,.,CASSQQIQGTDTQYF,TGTGCCAGCAGCCAGCAGATCCAGGGTACAGATACGCAGTATTTT
TRBJ2-5,TRBV5-1,.,.,CASSFSGRQETQYF,TGCGCCAGCAGCTTCTCGGGACGACAAGAGACCCAGTACTTC
TRBJ2-2,TRBV7-9,.,once,CASRLQGTLTGELFF,TGTGCCAGCAGACTACAGGGTACCTTAACCGGGGAGCTGTTTTTT
TRBJ2-7,TRBV6-5,.,.,CADRQSRSYEQYF,TGTGCCGACCGACAGTCTCGTTCCTACGAGCAGTACTTC
TRBJ1-1,TRBV7-9,.,.,CASSLGGGRETEAFF,TGTGCCAGCAGCTTGGGTGGAGGGAGGGAAACTGAAGCTTTCTTT
TRBJ2-7,TRBV2,.,medium-sized,CASSEGGGEYF,TGTGCCAGCAGCGAAGGGGGTGGGGAGTACTTC
TRBJ1-2,TRBV7-2,.,.,CASTPLDYGYTF,TGTGCCAGCACCCCGCTGGACTATGGCTACACCTTC